These T cell receptor beta chains were read from a single sample in a study of shared clonotypes between healthy human individuals. Repertoires were generated with immunoSEQ multiplex PCR, while TCRdb's copy carries only in-frame clones and drops some. This table holds about 2 million clones, about 95% found once. The material sequenced was naive CD8+ T cells sorted from blood. These receptors were obtained from a man aged 18 to 30 in good health. The CDR3 runs from the conserved cysteine through the conserved F or W. D genes are given only for firm matches.

j_call v_call d_call cdr3_aa
TRBJ2-1 TRBV19 TRBD2 CASSPPFGGGVGEQFF
TRBJ1-4 TRBV13 - CASSLASKEKLFF
TRBJ2-3 TRBV27 - CASSLGGTDTQYF
TRBJ2-6 TRBV2 - CASSEPSGANVLTF
TRBJ1-5 TRBV19 - CASSIGTVDQPQHF
TRBJ2-3 TRBV30 - CAWTTGSGTDTQYF
TRBJ1-1 TRBV6-1 TRBD1 CASRGTGDLEAFF
TRBJ1-2 TRBV6-5 - CASSYHRRDGYTF
TRBJ2-7 TRBV30 TRBD1 CAWSPTGTGYEQYF
TRBJ2-7 TRBV7-2 TRBD2 CASSFSSGSSYEQYF
TRBJ2-1 TRBV14 TRBD2 CASSLLAGASYNEQFF
TRBJ2-7 TRBV30 TRBD1 CAWSKTGGDGDEQYF
TRBJ1-1 TRBV5-4 - CASSFVGAGTEAFF
TRBJ2-7 TRBV29-1 - CSIVRENGEQYF
TRBJ2-1 TRBV19 TRBD2 CASSGLANNEQFF
TRBJ2-7 TRBV28 - CASRAGVSYEQYF
TRBJ2-1 TRBV7-6 TRBD1 CASSLAVGQGTYNEQFF
TRBJ2-2 TRBV21-1 - CASSVRTGTNTGELFF
TRBJ2-1 TRBV7-9 - CASTGPSSVYNEQFF
TRBJ2-7 TRBV18 - CASSPPGPVHEQYF
TRBJ2-7 TRBV7-2 TRBD2 CASSSTSGTVYEQYF
TRBJ1-2 TRBV5-6 TRBD1 CASSFAQGIYGYTF
TRBJ2-7 TRBV7-2 - CASSLIPPEVLGEQYF
TRBJ2-7 TRBV11-2 - CASSLGPSYEQYF
TRBJ2-7 TRBV9 - CASSMGQSGDYYEQYF
TRBJ2-5 TRBV19 - CASSVGARRGETQYF
TRBJ2-2 TRBV2 TRBD2 CASSEGLAGGTGELFF
TRBJ2-7 TRBV5-1 - CASRQGTYEQYF
TRBJ2-1 TRBV7-9 - CASSLGGGSYNEQFF
TRBJ2-7 TRBV4-1 - CASSQGGQEQYF
TRBJ2-3 TRBV13 - CASSSSGDTQYF
TRBJ2-3 TRBV11-2 TRBD2 CASSPSGAGTDTQYF
TRBJ2-6 TRBV7-9 TRBD2 CASSPGGSSGANVLTF
TRBJ2-5 TRBV20-1 TRBD2 CSADPLAGGDF
TRBJ1-3 TRBV2 - CASSDRISGNTIYF
TRBJ1-2 TRBV27 TRBD1 CASSRDSEGYGYTF
TRBJ2-1 TRBV2 - CAPRRGGPNSYNEQFF
TRBJ1-1 TRBV13 TRBD1 CASSFLGQGNTEAFF
TRBJ2-2 TRBV6-5 - CASSRYRTNTGELFF
TRBJ1-2 TRBV13 TRBD1 CASSSSGTGGPLGYGYTF
TRBJ2-7 TRBV5-4 - CASSSGPQAYEQYF
TRBJ1-4 TRBV11-2 TRBD1 CASSPGGQGAEEKLFF
TRBJ2-7 TRBV9 TRBD2 CASSVGTSGGYEQYF
TRBJ2-1 TRBV30 - CAWSTQVYNEQFF
TRBJ2-7 TRBV4-1 TRBD2 CASRPSGISSYEQYF
TRBJ1-6 TRBV19 TRBD1 CASRDSNSPLHF
TRBJ2-2 TRBV4-3 - CASSQAGRGRTGELFF
TRBJ2-7 TRBV28 - CASSHEGAGYEQYF